This T cell receptor beta chain originates from a study of blood T cells in healthy people across ages. Overall study results and limits: Aged donors had fewer naive CD4+ cells and lower diversity than long-lived donors.

In regard to this clonotype: Its antigen is undetermined.

The use of a sample-barcoded 5' primer and a J-beta primer mix characterized a second PCR of about 7 to 12 cycles. A single record per CDR3 protein comes from TCRdb applying MiXCR to the 5' RACE reads. The table has approximately 1,000,000 distinct CDR3 sequences, roughly two fifths seen once. Germline values: CDR1 MNHEY, CDR2 SVGEGT. V was pared by 2 bases and J by 0 bases, with 18 bases between. The CDR3 sequence is 18 residues long. Sequencing input: blood. This sequence was found in a man aged 18 to 29 in good health. This chain joins TRBV6-2 or TRBV6-3 and TRBJ2-3; possibly TRBD2 for D (6 bases). The DNA for the CDR3 is TGTGCCAGCAGTTACCACCCTGAGGCGGGGCGGAGCACAGATACGCAGTATTTT. Protein sequence: CASSYHPEAGRSTDTQYF.